This record concerns one TCR beta chain sequence. Its antigen remains unidentified. This entry comes from a study of cytomegalovirus exposure and HLA in healthy donors. Regarding the study as a whole: The classifier was said to identify cytomegalovirus status with high specificity and sensitivity. Of the V segments, some could not be distinguished, including TRBV6-2 and TRBV6-3, and were excluded.

CDR1 and CDR2 from the germline V gene are SGHKS and YYEKEE (reference sequence). The CDR3 consists of 15 residues. With 0 bases clipped from V and 2 bases from J, the junction kept 3 bases outside the gene matches. The PCR was carried out with 60 Vbeta primers and 13 Jbeta primers. Produced via immunoSEQ multiplex PCR; TCRdb's table is partial and in-frame only. The table records 150,000 or so clones, roughly 80% of them present only once. V usage is TRBV5-5 and J usage is TRBJ2-7, with 9 nucleotides matching TRBD2. This TCR came from a woman between 35 and 50 years old in good health and CMV-seropositive. Sample: PBMCs. In DNA, the CDR3 is TGTGCCAGCAGCTTGGTGGCGGGGGGGCCCTACGAGCAGTACTTC. This gives the protein CASSLVAGGPYEQYF. Complete variable domain (other parts from reference TRBV5-5 and TRBJ2-7): DAGVTQSPTHLIKTRGQQVTLRCSPISGHKSVSWYQQVLGQGPQFIFQYYEKEERGRGNFPDRFSARQFPNYSSELNVNALLLGDSALYLCASSLVAGGPYEQYFGPGTRLTVT.